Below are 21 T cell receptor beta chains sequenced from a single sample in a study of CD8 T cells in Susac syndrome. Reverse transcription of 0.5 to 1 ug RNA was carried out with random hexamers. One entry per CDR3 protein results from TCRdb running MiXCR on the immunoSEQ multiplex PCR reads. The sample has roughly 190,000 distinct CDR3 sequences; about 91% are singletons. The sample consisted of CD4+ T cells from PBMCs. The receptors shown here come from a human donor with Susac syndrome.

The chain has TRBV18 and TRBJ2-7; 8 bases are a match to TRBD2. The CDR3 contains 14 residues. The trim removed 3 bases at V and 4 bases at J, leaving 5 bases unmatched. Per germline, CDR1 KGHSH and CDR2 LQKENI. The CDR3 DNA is TGTGCCAGCTCACCTCCACGGGGGGGGTACGAGCAGTACTTC. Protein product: CASSPPRGGYEQYF.

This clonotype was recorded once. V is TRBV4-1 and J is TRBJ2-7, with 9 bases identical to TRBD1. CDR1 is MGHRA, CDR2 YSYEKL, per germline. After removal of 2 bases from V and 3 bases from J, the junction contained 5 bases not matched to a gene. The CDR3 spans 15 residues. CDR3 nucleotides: TGCGCCAGCAGCCAATGGAGGACAGGGGACTACGAGCAGTACTTC. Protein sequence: CASSQWRTGDYEQYF.

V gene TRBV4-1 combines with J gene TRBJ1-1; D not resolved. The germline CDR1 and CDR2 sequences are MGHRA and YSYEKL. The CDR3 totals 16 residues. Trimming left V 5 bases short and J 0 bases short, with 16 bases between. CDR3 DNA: TGCGCCAGCAGCAAAATCACGCCGGCGATGAACACTGAAGCTTTCTTT. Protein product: CASSKITPAMNTEAFF.

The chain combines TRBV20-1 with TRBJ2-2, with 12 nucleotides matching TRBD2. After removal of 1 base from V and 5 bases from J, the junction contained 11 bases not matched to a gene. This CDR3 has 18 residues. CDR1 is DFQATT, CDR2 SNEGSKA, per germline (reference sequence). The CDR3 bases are TGCAGTGCTAGAGGACTAGCGGGGGACTCAAAGGGTACCGGGGAGCTGTTTTTT. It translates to CSARGLAGDSKGTGELFF.

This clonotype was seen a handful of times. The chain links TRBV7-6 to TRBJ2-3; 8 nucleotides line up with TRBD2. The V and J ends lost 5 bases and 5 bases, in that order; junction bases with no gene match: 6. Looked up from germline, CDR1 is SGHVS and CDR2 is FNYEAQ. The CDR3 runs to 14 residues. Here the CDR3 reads CASSPSGGGDTQYF. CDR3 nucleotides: TGTGCCAGCAGCCCGAGCGGGGGAGGAGATACGCAGTATTTT.

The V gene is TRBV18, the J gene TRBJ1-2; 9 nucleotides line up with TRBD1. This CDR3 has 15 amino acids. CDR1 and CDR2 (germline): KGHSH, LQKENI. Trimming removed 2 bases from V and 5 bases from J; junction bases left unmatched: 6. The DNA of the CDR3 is TGTGCCAGCTCACCAGTTCTGGGACAGGGTTATGGCTACACCTTC. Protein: CASSPVLGQGYGYTF.

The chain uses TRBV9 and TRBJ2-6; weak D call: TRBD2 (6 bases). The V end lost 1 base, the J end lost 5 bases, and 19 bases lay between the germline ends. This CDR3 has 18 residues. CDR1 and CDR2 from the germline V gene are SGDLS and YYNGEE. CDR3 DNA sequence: TGTGCCAGCAGCGTACCAAACCACGTGGGGGGTAGGGCCAACGTCCTGACTTTC. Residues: CASSVPNHVGGRANVLTF.

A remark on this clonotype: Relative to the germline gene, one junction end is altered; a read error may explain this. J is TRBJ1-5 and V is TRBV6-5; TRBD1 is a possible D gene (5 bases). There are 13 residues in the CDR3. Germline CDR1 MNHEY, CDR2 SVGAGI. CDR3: CASSYSGEQHQHF. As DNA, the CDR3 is TGTGCCAGCAGTTACTCGGGGGAGCAGCACCAGCATTTT.

CDR3 sequence reads: CASSVTVVDSPLHF. DNA for the CDR3: TGTGCCAGCAGCGTCACGGTGGTGGATTCACCCCTCCACTTT. The V gene is TRBV9, the J gene TRBJ1-6; no definite D call. With 2 bases removed from V and 8 bases from J, the gap between germline ends came to 11 bases. This CDR3 contains 14 residues. Per germline, CDR1 SGDLS and CDR2 YYNGEE.

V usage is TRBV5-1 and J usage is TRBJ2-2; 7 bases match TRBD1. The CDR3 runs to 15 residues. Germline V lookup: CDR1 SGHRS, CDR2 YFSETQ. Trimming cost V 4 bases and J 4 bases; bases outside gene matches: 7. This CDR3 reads CASSPRDRATGELFF. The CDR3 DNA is TGCGCCAGCAGCCCCCGCGACAGGGCCACCGGGGAGCTGTTTTTT.

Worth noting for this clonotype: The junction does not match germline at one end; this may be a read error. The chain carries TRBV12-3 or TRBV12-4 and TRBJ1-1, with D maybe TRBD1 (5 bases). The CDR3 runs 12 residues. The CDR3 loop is CASSKVGTEVFF. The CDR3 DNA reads TGTGCCAGCAGTAAGGTGGGGACTGAAGTTTTCTTT.

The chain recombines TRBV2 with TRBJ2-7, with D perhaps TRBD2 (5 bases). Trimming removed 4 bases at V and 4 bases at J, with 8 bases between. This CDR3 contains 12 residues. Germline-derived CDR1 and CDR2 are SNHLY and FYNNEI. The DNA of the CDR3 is TGTGCCAGCAGTGGGGAGTCTTACGAGCAGTACTTC. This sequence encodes CASSGESYEQYF.

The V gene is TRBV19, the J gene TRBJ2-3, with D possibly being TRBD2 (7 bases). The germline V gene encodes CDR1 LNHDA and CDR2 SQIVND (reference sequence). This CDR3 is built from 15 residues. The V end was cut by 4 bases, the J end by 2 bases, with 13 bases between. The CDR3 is CASSTSGGLTDTQYF. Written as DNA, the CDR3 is TGTGCCAGTAGTACGTCGGGGGGCCTCACAGATACGCAGTATTTT.

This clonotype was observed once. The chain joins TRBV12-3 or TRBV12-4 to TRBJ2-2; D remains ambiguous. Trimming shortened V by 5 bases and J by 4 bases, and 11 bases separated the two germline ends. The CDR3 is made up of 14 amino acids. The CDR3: CASSPRDFTGELFF. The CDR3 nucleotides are TGTGCCAGCAGTCCCCGTGATTTCACCGGGGAGCTGTTTTTT.

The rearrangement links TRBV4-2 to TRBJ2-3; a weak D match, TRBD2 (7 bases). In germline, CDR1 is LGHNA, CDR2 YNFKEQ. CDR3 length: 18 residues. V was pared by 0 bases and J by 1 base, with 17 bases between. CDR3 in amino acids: CASSQDKAWGGRTDTQYF. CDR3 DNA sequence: TGTGCCAGCAGCCAAGATAAGGCTTGGGGGGGCCGCACAGATACGCAGTATTTT.

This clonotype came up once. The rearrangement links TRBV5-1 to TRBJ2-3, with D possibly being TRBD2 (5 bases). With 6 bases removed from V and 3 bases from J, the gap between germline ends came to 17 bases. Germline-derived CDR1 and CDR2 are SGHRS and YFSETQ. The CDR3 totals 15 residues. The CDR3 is CASTHLTSFTDTQYF. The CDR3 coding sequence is TGCGCCAGCACCCATTTAACTAGTTTTACAGATACGCAGTATTTT.

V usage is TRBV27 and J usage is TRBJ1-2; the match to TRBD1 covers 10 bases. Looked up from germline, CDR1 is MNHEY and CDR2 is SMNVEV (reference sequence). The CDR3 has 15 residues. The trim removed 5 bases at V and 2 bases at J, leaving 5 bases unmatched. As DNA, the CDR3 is TGTGCCAGCAGTCTATTGACAGGGGGCAACTATGGCTACACCTTC. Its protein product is CASSLLTGGNYGYTF.

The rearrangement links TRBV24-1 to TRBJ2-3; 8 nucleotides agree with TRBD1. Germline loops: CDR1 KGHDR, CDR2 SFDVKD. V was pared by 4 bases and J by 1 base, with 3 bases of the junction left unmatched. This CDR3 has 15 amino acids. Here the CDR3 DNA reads TGTGCCACCAGTGACCCGACAGGGGGCACAGATACGCAGTATTTT. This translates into CATSDPTGGTDTQYF.

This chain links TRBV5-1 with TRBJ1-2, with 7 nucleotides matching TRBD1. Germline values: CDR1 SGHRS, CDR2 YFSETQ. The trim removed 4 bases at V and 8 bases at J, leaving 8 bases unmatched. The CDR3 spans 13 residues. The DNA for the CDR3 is TGCGCCAGCAGCAGCACAGGGGTGTACGGCTACACCTTC. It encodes CASSSTGVYGYTF. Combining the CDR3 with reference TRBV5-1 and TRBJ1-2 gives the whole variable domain KAGVTQTPRYLIKTRGQQVTLSCSPISGHRSVSWYQQTPGQGLQFLFEYFSETQRNKGNFPGRFSGRQFSNSRSEMNVSTLELGDSALYLCASSSTGVYGYTFGSGTRLTVV.

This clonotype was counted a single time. CDR3 amino acids: CASSQAQTPNTGELFF. The CDR3 coding sequence is TGTGCCAGCAGCCAAGCCCAGACCCCGAACACCGGGGAGCTGTTTTTT. V and J are TRBV3-1 and TRBJ2-2; D unclear. Looked up from germline, CDR1 is LGHDT and CDR2 is YNNKEL (reference sequence). V dropped 1 base and J dropped 0 bases, with 9 bases sitting between them. This CDR3 has 16 amino acids.

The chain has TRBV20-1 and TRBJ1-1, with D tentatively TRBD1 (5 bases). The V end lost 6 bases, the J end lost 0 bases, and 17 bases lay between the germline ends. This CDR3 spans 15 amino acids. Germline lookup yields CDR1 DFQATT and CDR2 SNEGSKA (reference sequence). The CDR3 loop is CSAPMAGRMNTEAFF. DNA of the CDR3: TGCAGTGCCCCAATGGCGGGGCGCATGAACACTGAAGCTTTCTTT.